This TCR beta chain was recovered during a study of early T cells in non-severe SARS-CoV-2 infection. TCRdb reanalysed the 5' RACE reads using MiXCR and keeps one entry per CDR3 protein. The table has 45,000 to 70,000 distinct CDR3 sequences, about 6.2% seen once. The V gene's germline CDR1 is WSHSY and CDR2 SAAADI. The CDR3 covers 17 residues. Regarding this clonotype: Sequence at one end of the junction differs from germline and may be a read error.

The receptor was derived from an adult who was a healthcare worker with PCR-confirmed SARS-CoV-2 infection or an uninfected control (not recorded which). Material: whole blood. The chain employs TRBV10-2 and TRBJ2-3, with D possibly being TRBD2 (5 bases). The DNA of the CDR3 is TGCGCCAGCACCATCGAGGTGGGGAGTGGAAGCACAGATACACAGTATTTT. It translates to CASTIEVGSGSTDTQYF.